These 2 T cell receptor beta chains were all obtained from the same sample, sequenced in a study of PD-1 blockade in classical Hodgkin lymphoma. Relapse after autologous stem cell transplantation occurred in every patient, and brentuximab vedotin exposure varied. The protocol was immunoSEQ multiplex PCR, while the TCRdb copy is restricted to in-frame clones and leaves out a portion. Of tens of thousands of clones detected, more than 85% appear once; the ten largest clones hold around 8.5%. The sample was peripheral blood mononuclear cells (PBMCs), taken at baseline. Receptors were obtained from a human donor with classical Hodgkin lymphoma.

The DNA for the CDR3 is TGTGCCAGCAGCGCAGCCCTGGACACTGAAGCTTTCTTT. It specifies CASSAALDTEAFF. This chain connects TRBV7-3 to TRBJ1-1; D ambiguous. This CDR3 region has 13 residues. V was trimmed by 5 bases and J by 3 bases, leaving 10 bases between them. Germline CDR1 reads SGHTA; CDR2 reads FQGTGA.

The chain recombines TRBV6-5 with TRBJ2-7, with TRBD1 matching over 7 bases. The CDR3 contains 15 residues. Unmatched junction bases numbered 8, after V lost 0 bases and J lost 6 bases. Germline V gene lookup returns CDR1 MNHEY and CDR2 SVGAGI. CDR3 loop: CASSYSQGVHSEQYF. The CDR3 DNA follows: TGTGCCAGCAGTTACTCGCAGGGGGTTCATAGCGAGCAGTACTTC.